This T cell receptor beta chain emerged from a study of T-cell reconstitution after alpha-beta-depleted transplantation in children. Per germline, CDR1 MNHEY and CDR2 SVGAGI. V lost 1 base and J 0 bases, leaving 10 bases between the germline ends. The CDR3 covers 16 residues. Molecular barcoding with unique molecular identifiers was used for the TCRbeta library. In TCRdb, the PCR reads were re-called with MiXCR into one record per CDR3 protein. This sample has hundreds of thousands of distinct CDR3 sequences, with about 12% found just once. Findings and limits, study-wide: At one year after transplant, newly produced T cells mostly accounted for T-cell counts and diversity. As was reported, about two months after transplant, alpha-beta T cells came from several hundred expanded graft clones. Surviving recipient T cells and thymic progenitors produced the high day-60 TCRbeta diversity seen in some patients.

This clonotype was seen ten or more times. The antigen remains unidentified. Sequencing used PBMCs, obtained before TCRalphabeta/CD19-depleted stem cell transplant. The source of this sequence is a girl between 2 and 10 years old with congenital amegakaryocytic thrombocytopenia, due to receive a stem cell transplant. J is TRBJ2-1 and V is TRBV6-5, with D possibly being TRBD2 (6 bases). The CDR3 spells CASSYWGGDSYNEQFF. In DNA form, the CDR3 reads TGTGCCAGCAGTTACTGGGGCGGGGACTCCTACAATGAGCAGTTCTTC.